The 11 T cell receptor beta chains given below trace back to one sample, sequenced in a study of blood T cell repertoires in COVID-19. The table came from immunoSEQ multiplex PCR; TCRdb's copy has only in-frame clones and leaves some out. This repertoire shows about half a million clones, approximately 89% found once; its top ten account for over 0.7%. The sample comprised peripheral blood. These receptors were obtained from a man between 18 and 29 years old with COVID-19, enrolled during active disease.

The chain has TRBV28 and TRBJ2-5; the D gene is possibly TRBD2 (6 bases). Germline CDR1 reads MDHEN; CDR2 reads SYDVKM. This CDR3 has 14 amino acids. Trimming took 4 bases from V and 7 from J, leaving 16 bases between them. CDR3 DNA: TGTGCCAGCAGTTATTGGGGCGCCGGGGGGACCCAGTACTTC. It translates to CASSYWGAGGTQYF.

The rearrangement links TRBV7-2 to TRBJ2-3; maybe TRBD1 (5 bases). This CDR3 spans 15 amino acids. CDR1 is SGHTA, CDR2 FQGNSA, per germline. Trimming took 5 bases from V and 3 from J, leaving 15 bases between them. As DNA, the CDR3 is TGTGCCAGCAGCCCCAGTAGGGGCCTAACAGATACGCAGTATTTT. It translates to CASSPSRGLTDTQYF.

The J gene is TRBJ2-3, the V gene TRBV29-1; possibly TRBD2 for D (6 bases). The CDR3 extends over 14 amino acids. CDR1 and CDR2 (germline): SQVTM, ANQGSEA. V was trimmed by 5 bases and J by 2 bases, leaving 14 bases between them. CDR3 protein: CSVTQGLPTDTQYF. The DNA for the CDR3 is TGCAGCGTTACCCAGGGACTGCCCACAGATACGCAGTATTTT.

The chain joins TRBV28 to TRBJ1-5; TRBD1 matches at 8 bases. This CDR3 has 17 residues. V lost 5 bases to trimming and J lost 1 base; unmatched junction nucleotides: 10. Germline lookup yields CDR1 MDHEN and CDR2 SYDVKM. This chain's CDR3 is CASSPRQDRESNQPQHF. As DNA, the CDR3 is TGTGCCAGCAGTCCGCGCCAGGACAGGGAGAGCAATCAGCCCCAGCATTTT.

This chain joins TRBV3-1 (or the pseudogene TRBV3-2) and TRBJ1-4; D possibly corresponds to TRBD1 (5 bases). Per germline, CDR1 LGHDT and CDR2 YNNKEL (reference sequence). Trimming took 0 bases from V and 8 from J, leaving 16 bases between them. This CDR3 is 16 amino acids long. The CDR3 region is CASSQDKWGLGEKLFF. DNA of the CDR3: TGTGCCAGCAGCCAAGATAAATGGGGCTTAGGGGAAAAACTGTTTTTT.

This sequence joins TRBV5-5 and TRBJ2-7, with 7 positions matching TRBD1. Unmatched junction bases numbered 14, after V lost 4 bases and J lost 4 bases. The length of the CDR3 is 16 residues. Looked up from germline, CDR1 is SGHKS and CDR2 is YYEKEE (reference sequence). CDR3 sequence (DNA): TGTGCCAGCAGCATTGGACAGGCAGCGTGGTCATACGAGCAGTACTTC. This gives the protein CASSIGQAAWSYEQYF.

Only a few counts were recorded for this clone. The rearrangement links TRBV6-5 to TRBJ1-6; 9 bases map to TRBD1. The CDR3 consists of 15 residues. V lost 2 bases, J lost 8 bases, and 4 bases stayed unmatched. Germline values: CDR1 MNHEY, CDR2 SVGAGI. The CDR3 loop reads CASSYGGQGHSPLHF. The CDR3 coding sequence is TGTGCCAGCAGTTACGGGGGACAGGGACATTCACCCCTCCACTTT.

This clone came up once. V usage is TRBV29-1 and J usage is TRBJ2-3, with D possibly matching TRBD2 (6 bases). The CDR3 length is 13 residues. Germline values: CDR1 SQVTM, CDR2 ANQGSEA. V dropped 3 bases and J dropped 3 bases, with 10 bases sitting between them. The CDR3 loop is CSVDEGGTDTQYF. CDR3 DNA: TGCAGCGTTGATGAAGGAGGGACAGATACGCAGTATTTT.

In the case of this clone: The sample has other DNA sequences that encode this CDR3 too. This chain links TRBV5-1 with TRBJ1-1, with D possibly matching TRBD1 (6 bases). Germline assignment: CDR1 SGHRS and CDR2 YFSETQ. Trimming pared 0 bases from V and 3 bases from J, leaving 6 bases between. CDR3 length: 13 residues. The CDR3, as DNA: TGCGCCAGCAGCTTGGCAGGGGACACTGAAGCTTTCTTT. This codes for CASSLAGDTEAFF.

The chain links TRBV25-1 to TRBJ1-2; D remains ambiguous. Trimming removed 3 bases from V and 1 base from J, with 9 bases in between. Germline V gene data show CDR1 as MGHDK and CDR2 as SYGVNS. The CDR3 totals 14 residues. The CDR3 protein is CASSEAVLNYGYTF. CDR3 in DNA: TGTGCCAGCAGTGAGGCAGTCCTTAACTATGGCTACACCTTC.

This chain connects TRBV24-1 to TRBJ2-4, with D maybe TRBD1 (6 bases). The CDR3 totals 19 residues. Trimming cost V 5 bases and J 1 base, with 23 bases left between them. CDR1 is KGHDR, CDR2 SFDVKD, per germline. CDR3 sequence: CATSVHRDIPSWAKNIQYF. CDR3 nucleotide sequence: TGTGCCACCAGTGTTCACCGGGACATACCATCGTGGGCCAAAAACATTCAGTACTTC.